This T cell receptor beta chain is drawn from a study of cytomegalovirus exposure and HLA in healthy donors. J was trimmed by 6 bases and V by 5 bases; bases with no gene match: 4. This CDR3 has 13 amino acids. The germline gives CDR1 SGHVS, CDR2 FQNEAQ. This clone was seen a handful of times. The table came from immunoSEQ multiplex PCR; TCRdb's copy has only in-frame clones and leaves some out. The sample carries tens of thousands of clones, just under 95% recorded once. Sequences were obtained from PBMCs. The source of this sequence is a man aged 18 to 35 in good health and CMV-seronegative. This chain connects TRBV7-8 to TRBJ2-4, with 7 bases lining up with TRBD1. The CDR3 region is CASSPYRGNIQYF. CDR3 DNA: TGTGCCAGCAGCCCTTACAGGGGAAACATTCAGTACTTC.